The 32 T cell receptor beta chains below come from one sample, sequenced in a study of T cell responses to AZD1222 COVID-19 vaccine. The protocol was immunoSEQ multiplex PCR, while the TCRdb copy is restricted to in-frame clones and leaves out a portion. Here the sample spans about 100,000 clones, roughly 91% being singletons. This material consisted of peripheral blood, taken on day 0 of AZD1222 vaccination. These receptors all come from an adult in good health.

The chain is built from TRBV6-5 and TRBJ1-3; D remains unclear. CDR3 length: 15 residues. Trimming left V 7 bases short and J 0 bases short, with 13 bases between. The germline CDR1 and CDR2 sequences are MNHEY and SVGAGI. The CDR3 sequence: CASTYGPNSGNTIYF. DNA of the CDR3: TGTGCCAGCACGTACGGACCAAACTCTGGAAACACCATATATTTT.

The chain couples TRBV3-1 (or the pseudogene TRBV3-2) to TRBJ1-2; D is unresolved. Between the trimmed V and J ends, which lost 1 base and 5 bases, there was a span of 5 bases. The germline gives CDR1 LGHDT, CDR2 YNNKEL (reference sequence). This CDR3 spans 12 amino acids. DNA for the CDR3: TGTGCCAGCAGCCAAGGAGGGTATGGCTACACCTTC. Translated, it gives CASSQGGYGYTF.

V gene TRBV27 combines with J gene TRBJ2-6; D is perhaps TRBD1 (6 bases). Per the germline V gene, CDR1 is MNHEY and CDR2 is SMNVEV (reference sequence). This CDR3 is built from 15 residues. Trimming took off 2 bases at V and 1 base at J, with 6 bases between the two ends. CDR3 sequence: CASSLTGSGANVLTF. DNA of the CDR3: TGTGCCAGCAGTTTAACAGGGTCTGGGGCCAACGTCCTGACTTTC.

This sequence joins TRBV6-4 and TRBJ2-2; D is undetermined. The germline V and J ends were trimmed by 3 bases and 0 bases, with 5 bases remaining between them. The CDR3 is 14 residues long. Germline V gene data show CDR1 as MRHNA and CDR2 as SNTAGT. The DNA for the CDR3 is TGTGCCAGCAGTGAGTTAACGAACACCGGGGAGCTGTTTTTT. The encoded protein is CASSELTNTGELFF.

The CDR3 nucleotides read TGTGCCAGCAGCCCATGGGACAGGACCTACGAGCAGTACTTC. Protein product: CASSPWDRTYEQYF. V usage is TRBV11-2 and J usage is TRBJ2-7, with 8 bases lining up with TRBD1. V gave up 5 bases and J gave up 2 bases; unmatched junction bases: 5. The germline V gene encodes CDR1 SGHAT and CDR2 FQNNGV. The length of the CDR3 is 14 residues.

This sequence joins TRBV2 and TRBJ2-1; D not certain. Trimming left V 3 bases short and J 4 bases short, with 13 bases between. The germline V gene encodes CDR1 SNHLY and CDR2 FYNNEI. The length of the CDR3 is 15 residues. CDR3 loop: CASSDVTQVYNEQFF. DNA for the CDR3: TGTGCCAGCAGTGATGTGACACAAGTTTACAATGAGCAGTTCTTC.

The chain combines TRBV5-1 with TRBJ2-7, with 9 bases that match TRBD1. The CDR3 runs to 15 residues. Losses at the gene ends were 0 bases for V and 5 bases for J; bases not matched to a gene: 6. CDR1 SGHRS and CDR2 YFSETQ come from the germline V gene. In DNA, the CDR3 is TGCGCCAGCAGCTTGGGGGACAGGGATTTCGACGAGCAGTACTTC. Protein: CASSLGDRDFDEQYF.

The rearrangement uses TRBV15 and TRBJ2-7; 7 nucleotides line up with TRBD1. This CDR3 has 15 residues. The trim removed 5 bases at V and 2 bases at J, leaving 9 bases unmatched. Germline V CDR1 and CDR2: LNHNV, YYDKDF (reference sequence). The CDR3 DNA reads TGTGCCACCAGCCTTCGAACCGGGACAGCCTACGAGCAGTACTTC. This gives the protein CATSLRTGTAYEQYF.

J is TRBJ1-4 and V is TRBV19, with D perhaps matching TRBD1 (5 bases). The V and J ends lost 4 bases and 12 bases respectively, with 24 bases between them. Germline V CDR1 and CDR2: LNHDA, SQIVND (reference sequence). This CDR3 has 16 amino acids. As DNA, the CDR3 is TGTGCCAGTAGTAGGGACGGAGGGGACGATGAGGAGGAACTGTTTTTT. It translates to CASSRDGGDDEEELFF.

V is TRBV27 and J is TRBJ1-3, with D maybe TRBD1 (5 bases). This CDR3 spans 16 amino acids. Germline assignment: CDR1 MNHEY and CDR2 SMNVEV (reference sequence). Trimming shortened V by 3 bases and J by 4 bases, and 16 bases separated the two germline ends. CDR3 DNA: TGTGCCAGCAGTTTTAGCGGGACGACAGAAGGAAACACCATATATTTT. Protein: CASSFSGTTEGNTIYF.

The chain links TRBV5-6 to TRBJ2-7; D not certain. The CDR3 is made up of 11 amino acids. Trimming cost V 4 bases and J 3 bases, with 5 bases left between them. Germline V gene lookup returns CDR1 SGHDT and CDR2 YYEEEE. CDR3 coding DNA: TGTGCCAGCAGCCGCGGCTACGAGCAGTACTTC. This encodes CASSRGYEQYF.

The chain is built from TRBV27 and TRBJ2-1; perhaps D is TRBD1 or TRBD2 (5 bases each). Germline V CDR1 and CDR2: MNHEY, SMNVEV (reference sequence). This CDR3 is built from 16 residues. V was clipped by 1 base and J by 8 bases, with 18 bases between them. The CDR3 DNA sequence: TGTGCCAGCAGTTTATTCTCCCGACTCAGAGGGGATGAGCAGTTCTTC. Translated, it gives CASSLFSRLRGDEQFF.

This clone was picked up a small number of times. This chain's CDR3 is CASSQEVGGANTGELFF. The CDR3 bases are TGTGCCAGCAGCCAAGAGGTAGGGGGCGCGAACACCGGGGAGCTGTTTTTT. This chain connects TRBV3-1 (or the pseudogene TRBV3-2) to TRBJ2-2; 7 bases line up with TRBD1. The V gene end was trimmed by 0 bases and the J gene end by 0 bases; junction bases not matched to a gene: 4. The germline CDR1 and CDR2 sequences are LGHDT and YNNKEL (reference sequence). This CDR3 spans 17 amino acids.

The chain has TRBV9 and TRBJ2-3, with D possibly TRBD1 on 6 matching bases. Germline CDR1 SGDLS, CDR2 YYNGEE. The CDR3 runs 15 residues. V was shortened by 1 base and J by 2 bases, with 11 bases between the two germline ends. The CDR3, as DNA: TGTGCCAGCAGCGTAACGGGACACCCCACAGATACGCAGTATTTT. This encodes CASSVTGHPTDTQYF.

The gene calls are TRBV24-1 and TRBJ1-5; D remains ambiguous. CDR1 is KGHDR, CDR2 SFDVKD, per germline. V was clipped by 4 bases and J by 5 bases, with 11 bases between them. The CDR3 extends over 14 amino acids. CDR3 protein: CATSDLTRDQPQHF. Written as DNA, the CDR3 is TGTGCCACCAGTGACCTGACAAGGGATCAGCCCCAGCATTTT.

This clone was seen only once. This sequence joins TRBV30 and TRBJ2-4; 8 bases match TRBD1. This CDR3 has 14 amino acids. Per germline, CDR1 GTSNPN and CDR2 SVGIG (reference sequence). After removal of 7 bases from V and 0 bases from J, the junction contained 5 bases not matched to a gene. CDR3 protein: CALTGAIAKNIQYF. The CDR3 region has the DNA TGTGCCTTGACAGGGGCCATAGCCAAAAACATTCAGTACTTC. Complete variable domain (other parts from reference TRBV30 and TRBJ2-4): SQTIHQWPATLVQPVGSPLSLECTVEGTSNPNLYWYRQAAGRGLQLLFYSVGIGQISSEVPQNLSASRPQDRQFILSSKKLLLSDSGFYLCALTGAIAKNIQYFGAGTRLSVL.

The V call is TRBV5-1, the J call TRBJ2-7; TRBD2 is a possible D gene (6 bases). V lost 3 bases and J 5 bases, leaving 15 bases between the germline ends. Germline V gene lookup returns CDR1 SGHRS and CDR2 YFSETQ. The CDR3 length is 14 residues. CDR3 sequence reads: CASSSDGTPNEQYF. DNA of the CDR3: TGCGCCAGCAGCTCGGACGGGACTCCCAACGAGCAGTACTTC.

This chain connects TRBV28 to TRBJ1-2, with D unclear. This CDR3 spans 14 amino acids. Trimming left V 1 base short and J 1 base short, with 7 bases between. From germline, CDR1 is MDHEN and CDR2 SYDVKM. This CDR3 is CASSLLADNYGYTF. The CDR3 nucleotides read TGTGCCAGCAGTTTATTGGCGGATAACTATGGCTACACCTTC.

CDR3 amino acids: CASSLLWAGDSNQPQHF. Written as DNA, the CDR3 is TGTGCCAGCAGTTTACTCTGGGCAGGGGATAGCAATCAGCCCCAGCATTTT. The chain carries TRBV28 and TRBJ1-5; D possibly corresponds to TRBD1 (6 bases). The V gene lost 2 bases and the J gene lost 0 bases, with 14 bases spanning the gap. Germline V gene lookup returns CDR1 MDHEN and CDR2 SYDVKM. The CDR3 is 17 amino acids.

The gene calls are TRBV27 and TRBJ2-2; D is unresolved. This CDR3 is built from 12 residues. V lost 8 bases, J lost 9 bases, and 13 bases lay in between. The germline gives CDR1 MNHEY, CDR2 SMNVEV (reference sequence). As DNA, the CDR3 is TGTGCCAGCTTGGGCTTATCCCGGGAGCTGTTTTTT. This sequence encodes CASLGLSRELFF.

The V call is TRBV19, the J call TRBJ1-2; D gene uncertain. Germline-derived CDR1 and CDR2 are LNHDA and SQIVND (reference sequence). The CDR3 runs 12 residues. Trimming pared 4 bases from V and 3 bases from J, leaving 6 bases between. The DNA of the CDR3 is TGTGCCAGTAGTACCTTGGACTATGGCTACACCTTC. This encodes CASSTLDYGYTF.

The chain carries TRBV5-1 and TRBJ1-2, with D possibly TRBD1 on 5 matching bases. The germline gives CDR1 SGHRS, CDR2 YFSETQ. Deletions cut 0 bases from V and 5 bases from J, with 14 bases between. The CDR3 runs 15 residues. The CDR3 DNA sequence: TGCGCCAGCAGCTTGGCCGGCGGGGACCGTTATGGCTACACCTTC. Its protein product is CASSLAGGDRYGYTF.

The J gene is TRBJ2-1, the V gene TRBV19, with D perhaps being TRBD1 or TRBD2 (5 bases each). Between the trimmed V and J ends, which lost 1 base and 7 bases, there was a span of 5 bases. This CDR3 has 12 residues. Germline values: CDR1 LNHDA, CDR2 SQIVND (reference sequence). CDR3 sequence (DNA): TGTGCCAGTAGTATAGGGGGGAATGAGCAGTTCTTC. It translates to CASSIGGNEQFF.

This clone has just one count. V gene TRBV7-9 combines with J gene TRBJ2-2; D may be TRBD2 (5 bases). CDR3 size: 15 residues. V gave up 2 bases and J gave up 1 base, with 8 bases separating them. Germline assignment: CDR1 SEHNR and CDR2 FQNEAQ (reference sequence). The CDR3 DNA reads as TGTGCCAGCAGCTTAAAGAGGGTGAACACCGGGGAGCTGTTTTTT. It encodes CASSLKRVNTGELFF.

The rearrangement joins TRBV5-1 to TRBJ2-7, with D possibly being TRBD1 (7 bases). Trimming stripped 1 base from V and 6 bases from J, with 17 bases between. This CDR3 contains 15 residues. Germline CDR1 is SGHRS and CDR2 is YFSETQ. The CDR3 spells CASSLSGTVGGEQYF. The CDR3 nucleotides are TGCGCCAGCAGCTTGTCTGGGACAGTGGGAGGCGAGCAGTACTTC.

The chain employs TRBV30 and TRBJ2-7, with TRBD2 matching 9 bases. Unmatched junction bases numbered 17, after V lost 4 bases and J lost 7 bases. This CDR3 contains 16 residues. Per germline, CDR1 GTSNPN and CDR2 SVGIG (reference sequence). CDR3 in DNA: TGTGCCTGGAATGAAAAGTGGGCTAGCGGGACGCGGGAGCAGTACTTC. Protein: CAWNEKWASGTREQYF. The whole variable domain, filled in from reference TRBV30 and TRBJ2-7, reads SQTIHQWPATLVQPVGSPLSLECTVEGTSNPNLYWYRQAAGRGLQLLFYSVGIGQISSEVPQNLSASRPQDRQFILSSKKLLLSDSGFYLCAWNEKWASGTREQYFGPGTRLTVT.

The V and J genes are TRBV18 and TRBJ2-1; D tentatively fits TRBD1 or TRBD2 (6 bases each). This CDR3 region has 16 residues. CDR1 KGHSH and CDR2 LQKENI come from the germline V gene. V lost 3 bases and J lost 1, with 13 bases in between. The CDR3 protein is CASSPFGGGSYNEQFF. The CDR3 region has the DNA TGTGCCAGCTCACCGTTCGGAGGGGGTTCCTACAATGAGCAGTTCTTC.

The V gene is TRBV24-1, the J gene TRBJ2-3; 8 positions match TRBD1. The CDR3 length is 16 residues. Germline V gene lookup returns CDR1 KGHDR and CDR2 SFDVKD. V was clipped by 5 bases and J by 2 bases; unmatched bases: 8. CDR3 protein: CATSALGQGYTDTQYF. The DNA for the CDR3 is TGTGCCACCAGTGCCCTTGGACAGGGCTACACAGATACGCAGTATTTT.

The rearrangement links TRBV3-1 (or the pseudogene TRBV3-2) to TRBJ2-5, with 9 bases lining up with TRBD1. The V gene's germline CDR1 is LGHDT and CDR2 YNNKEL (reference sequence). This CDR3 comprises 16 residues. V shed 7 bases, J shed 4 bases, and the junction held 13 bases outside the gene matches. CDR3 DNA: TGTGCCAGCATAATGGGAACAGGGGGCCGGGGAGAGACCCAGTACTTC. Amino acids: CASIMGTGGRGETQYF.

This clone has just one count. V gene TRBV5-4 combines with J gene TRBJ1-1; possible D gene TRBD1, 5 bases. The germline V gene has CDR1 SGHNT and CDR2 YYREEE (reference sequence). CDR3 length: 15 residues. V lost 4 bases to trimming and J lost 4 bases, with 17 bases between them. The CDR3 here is CASSGRGGVGTEAFF. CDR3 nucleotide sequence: TGTGCCAGCAGCGGACGGGGGGGAGTGGGCACTGAAGCTTTCTTT.

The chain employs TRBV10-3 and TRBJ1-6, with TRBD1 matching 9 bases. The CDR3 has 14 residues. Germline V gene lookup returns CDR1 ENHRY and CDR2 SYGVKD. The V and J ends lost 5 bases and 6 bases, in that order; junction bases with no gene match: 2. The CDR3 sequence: CAISTGGGNSPLHF. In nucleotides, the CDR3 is TGTGCCATCAGTACAGGGGGCGGTAATTCACCCCTCCACTTT.

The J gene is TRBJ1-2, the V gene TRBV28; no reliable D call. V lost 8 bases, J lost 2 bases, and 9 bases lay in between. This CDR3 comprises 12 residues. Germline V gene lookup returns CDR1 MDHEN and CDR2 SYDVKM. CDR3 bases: TGTGCCAGCGCTGCGGGCAACTATGGCTACACCTTC. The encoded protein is CASAAGNYGYTF.